The entry below gives a single T cell receptor (beta chain) sequence along with its context. This specimen belongs to a study of radiation and T cells in renal cell carcinoma. The CDR3 contains 15 residues. Looked up from germline, CDR1 is SGHRS and CDR2 is YFSETQ. Trimming removed 4 bases at V and 0 bases at J, with 10 bases between. Using immunoSEQ multiplex PCR, the repertoire was profiled, and TCRdb retains in-frame clones only, with some absent. The sample consists of approximately 51,000 clones, approximately 80% of them appearing once. Time point indicated: baseline pretreatment blood. Documented treatment: 15 Gy SBRT to primary tumor, nephrectomy 4 weeks later. Radiation-treated patients gave blood at baseline, week 2 and week 4. Clear cell pathology was present in this patient's renal cell carcinoma.

Sample: blood, taken from a patient whose treatment included radiotherapy and nephrectomy. The chain has TRBV5-1 and TRBJ2-2; D is tentatively TRBD1 or TRBD2 (5 bases each). The clonotype was recovered from a woman aged 70-85 years with renal cell carcinoma. The CDR3 is CASSRDRPNTGELFF. Here the CDR3 DNA reads TGCGCCAGCAGCCGGGACCGACCGAACACCGGGGAGCTGTTTTTT.